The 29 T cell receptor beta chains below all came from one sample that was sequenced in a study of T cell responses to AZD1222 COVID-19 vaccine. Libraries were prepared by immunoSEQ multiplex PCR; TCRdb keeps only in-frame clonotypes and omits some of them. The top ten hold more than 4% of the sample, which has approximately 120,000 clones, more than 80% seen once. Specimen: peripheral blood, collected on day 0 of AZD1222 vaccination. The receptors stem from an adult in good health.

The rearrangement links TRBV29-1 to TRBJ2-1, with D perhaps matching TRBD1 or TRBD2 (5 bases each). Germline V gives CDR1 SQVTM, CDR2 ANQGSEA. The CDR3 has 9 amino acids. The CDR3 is CRTGPQGFF. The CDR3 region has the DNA TGCAGGACGGGGCCGCAGGGGTTCTTC.

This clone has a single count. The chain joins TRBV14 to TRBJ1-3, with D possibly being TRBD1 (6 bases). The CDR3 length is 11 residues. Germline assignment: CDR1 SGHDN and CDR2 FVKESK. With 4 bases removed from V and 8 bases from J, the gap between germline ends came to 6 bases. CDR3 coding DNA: TGTGCCAGCAGCCGACAGGACACCATATATTTT. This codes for CASSRQDTIYF.

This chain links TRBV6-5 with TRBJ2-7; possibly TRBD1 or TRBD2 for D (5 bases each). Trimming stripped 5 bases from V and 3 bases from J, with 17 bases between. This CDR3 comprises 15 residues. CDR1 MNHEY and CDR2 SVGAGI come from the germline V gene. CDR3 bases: TGTGCCAGCAGTAACGGGGCCTATATGCTCTACGAGCAGTACTTC. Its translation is CASSNGAYMLYEQYF.

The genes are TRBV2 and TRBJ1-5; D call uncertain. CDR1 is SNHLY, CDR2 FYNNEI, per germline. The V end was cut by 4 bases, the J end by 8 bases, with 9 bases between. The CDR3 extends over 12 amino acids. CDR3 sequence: CASSGPREPQHF. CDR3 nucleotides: TGTGCCAGCAGTGGGCCGAGGGAGCCCCAGCATTTT.

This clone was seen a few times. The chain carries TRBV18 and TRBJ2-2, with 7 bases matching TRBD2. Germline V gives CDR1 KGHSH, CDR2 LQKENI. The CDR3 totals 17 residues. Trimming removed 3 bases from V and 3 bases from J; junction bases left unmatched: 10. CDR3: CASSPGLGARHTGELFF. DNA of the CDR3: TGTGCCAGCTCACCCGGACTAGGGGCCCGGCACACCGGGGAGCTGTTTTTT.

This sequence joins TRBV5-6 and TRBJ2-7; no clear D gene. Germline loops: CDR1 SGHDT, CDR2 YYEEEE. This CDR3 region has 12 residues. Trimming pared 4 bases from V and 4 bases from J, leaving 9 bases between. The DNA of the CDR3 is TGTGCCAGCAGCCAAACAGAGTACGAGCAGTACTTC. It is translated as CASSQTEYEQYF. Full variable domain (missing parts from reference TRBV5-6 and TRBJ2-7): DAGVTQSPTHLIKTRGQQVTLRCSPKSGHDTVSWYQQALGQGPQFIFQYYEEEERQRGNFPDRFSGHQFPNYSSELNVNALLLGDSALYLCASSQTEYEQYFGPGTRLTVT.

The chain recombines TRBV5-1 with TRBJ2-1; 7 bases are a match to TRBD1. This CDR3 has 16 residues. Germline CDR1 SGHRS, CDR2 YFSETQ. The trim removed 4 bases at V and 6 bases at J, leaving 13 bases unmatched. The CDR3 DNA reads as TGCGCCAGCAGCCTCGGGACAGCCCAAGACCTCAATGAGCAGTTCTTC. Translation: CASSLGTAQDLNEQFF.

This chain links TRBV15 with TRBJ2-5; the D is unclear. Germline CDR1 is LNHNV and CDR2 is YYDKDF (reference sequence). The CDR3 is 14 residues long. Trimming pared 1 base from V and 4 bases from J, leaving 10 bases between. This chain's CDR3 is CATSRAGAAETQYF. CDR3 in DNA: TGTGCCACCAGCAGAGCTGGCGCGGCAGAGACCCAGTACTTC. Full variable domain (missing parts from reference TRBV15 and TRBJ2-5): DAMVIQNPRYQVTQFGKPVTLSCSQTLNHNVMYWYQQKSSQAPKLLFHYYDKDFNNEADTPDNFQSRRPNTSFCFLDIRSPGLGDTAMYLCATSRAGAAETQYFGPGTRLLVL.

The CDR3 is CASSPVVRETQYF. CDR3 in DNA: TGCGCCAGCAGCCCTGTTGTACGAGAGACCCAGTACTTC. The gene calls are TRBV5-1 and TRBJ2-5; D is uncertain. V gave up 4 bases and J gave up 4 bases, with 11 bases separating them. The CDR3 covers 13 residues. The germline V gene has CDR1 SGHRS and CDR2 YFSETQ.

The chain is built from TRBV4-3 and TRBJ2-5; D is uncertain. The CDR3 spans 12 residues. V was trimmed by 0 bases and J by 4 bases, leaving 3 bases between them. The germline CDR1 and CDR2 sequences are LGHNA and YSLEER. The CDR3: CASSQDRETQYF. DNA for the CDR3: TGCGCCAGCAGCCAAGATCGAGAGACCCAGTACTTC.

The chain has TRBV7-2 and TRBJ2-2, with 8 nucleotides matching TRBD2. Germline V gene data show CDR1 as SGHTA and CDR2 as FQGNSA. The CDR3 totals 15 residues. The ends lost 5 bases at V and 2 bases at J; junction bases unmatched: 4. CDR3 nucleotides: TGTGCCAGCAGCGGCCGGGGGGGTAACACCGGGGAGCTGTTTTTT. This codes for CASSGRGGNTGELFF.

The DNA for the CDR3 is TGTGCCTGGAGTGTTCAGGGCGAAACTGAAGCTTTCTTT. Protein sequence: CAWSVQGETEAFF. The chain couples TRBV30 to TRBJ1-1; D perhaps matches TRBD1 (5 bases). Trimming stripped 0 bases from V and 5 bases from J, with 10 bases between. Per the germline V gene, CDR1 is GTSNPN and CDR2 is SVGIG (reference sequence). The CDR3 length is 13 residues. Full variable domain (outside the CDR3, taken from reference TRBV30 and TRBJ1-1): SQTIHQWPATLVQPVGSPLSLECTVEGTSNPNLYWYRQAAGRGLQLLFYSVGIGQISSEVPQNLSASRPQDRQFILSSKKLLLSDSGFYLCAWSVQGETEAFFGQGTRLTVV.

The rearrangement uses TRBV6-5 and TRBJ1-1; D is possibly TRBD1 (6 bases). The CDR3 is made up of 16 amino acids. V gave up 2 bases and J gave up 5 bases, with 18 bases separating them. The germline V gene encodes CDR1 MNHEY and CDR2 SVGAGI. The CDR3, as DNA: TGTGCCAGCAGTTACATGGGTTGGGGGGCACGAACTGAAGCTTTCTTT. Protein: CASSYMGWGARTEAFF.

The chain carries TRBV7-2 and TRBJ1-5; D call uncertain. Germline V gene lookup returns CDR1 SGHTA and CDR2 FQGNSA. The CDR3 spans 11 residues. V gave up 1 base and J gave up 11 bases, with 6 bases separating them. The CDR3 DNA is TGTGCCAGCAGCTTAGGGGCAGCCCAGCATTTT. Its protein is CASSLGAAQHF.

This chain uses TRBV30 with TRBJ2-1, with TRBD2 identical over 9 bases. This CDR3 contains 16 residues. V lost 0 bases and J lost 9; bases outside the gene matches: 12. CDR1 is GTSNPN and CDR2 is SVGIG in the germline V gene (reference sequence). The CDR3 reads CAWSVQGSGSSSEQFF. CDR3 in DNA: TGTGCCTGGAGTGTACAAGGTAGCGGGAGTTCTAGTGAGCAGTTCTTC.

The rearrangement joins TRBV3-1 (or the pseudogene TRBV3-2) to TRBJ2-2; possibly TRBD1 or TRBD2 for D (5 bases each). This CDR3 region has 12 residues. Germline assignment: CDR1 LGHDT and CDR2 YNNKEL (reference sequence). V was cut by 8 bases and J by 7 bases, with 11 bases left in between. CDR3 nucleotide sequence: TGTGCCAGCTGCGATGGGGGCGGGGAGCTGTTTTTT. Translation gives CASCDGGGELFF.

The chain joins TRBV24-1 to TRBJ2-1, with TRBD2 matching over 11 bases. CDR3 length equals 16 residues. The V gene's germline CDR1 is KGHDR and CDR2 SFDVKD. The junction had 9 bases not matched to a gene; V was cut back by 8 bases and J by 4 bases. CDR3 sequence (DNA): TGTGCCACCAACCCTGGCGGGACTAGCGGATACAATGAGCAGTTCTTC. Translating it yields CATNPGGTSGYNEQFF.

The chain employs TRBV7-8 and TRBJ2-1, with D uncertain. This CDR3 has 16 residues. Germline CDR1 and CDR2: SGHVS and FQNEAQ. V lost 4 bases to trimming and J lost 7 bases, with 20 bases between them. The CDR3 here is CASSSRALSPRNEQFF. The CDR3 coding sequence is TGTGCCAGCAGCTCTAGGGCCCTATCACCTAGGAATGAGCAGTTCTTC. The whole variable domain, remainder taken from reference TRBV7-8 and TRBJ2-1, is GAGVSQSPRYKVAKRGQDVALRCDPISGHVSLFWYQQALGQGPEFLTYFQNEAQLDKSGLPSDRFFAERPEGSVSTLKIQRTQQEDSAVYLCASSSRALSPRNEQFFGPGTRLTVL.

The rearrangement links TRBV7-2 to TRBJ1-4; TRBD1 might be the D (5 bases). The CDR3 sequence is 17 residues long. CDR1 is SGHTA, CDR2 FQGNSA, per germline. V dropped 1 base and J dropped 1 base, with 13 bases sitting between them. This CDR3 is CASSLEAGSRTNEKLFF. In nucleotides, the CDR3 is TGTGCCAGCAGCTTAGAGGCAGGGAGCCGAACTAATGAAAAACTGTTTTTT.

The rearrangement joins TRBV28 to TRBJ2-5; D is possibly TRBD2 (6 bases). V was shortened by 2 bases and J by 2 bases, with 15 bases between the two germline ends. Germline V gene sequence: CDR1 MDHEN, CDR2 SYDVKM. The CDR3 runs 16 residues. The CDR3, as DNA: TGTGCCAGCAGTTTAGCGGGACGTGAGGGGCAAGAGACCCAGTACTTC. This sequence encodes CASSLAGREGQETQYF.

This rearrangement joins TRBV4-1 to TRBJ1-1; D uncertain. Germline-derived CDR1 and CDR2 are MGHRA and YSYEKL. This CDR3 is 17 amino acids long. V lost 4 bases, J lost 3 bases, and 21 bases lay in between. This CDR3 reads CASSPIRGTPGYTEAFF. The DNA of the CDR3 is TGCGCCAGCAGCCCAATCAGAGGTACACCTGGGTACACTGAAGCTTTCTTT.

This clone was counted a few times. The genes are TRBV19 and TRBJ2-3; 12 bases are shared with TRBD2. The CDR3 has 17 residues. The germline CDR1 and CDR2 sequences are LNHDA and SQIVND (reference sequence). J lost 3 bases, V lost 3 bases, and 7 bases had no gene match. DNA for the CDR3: TGTGCCAGTAGTATGGGACTAGCGGGCCCCGGGACAGATACGCAGTATTTT. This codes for CASSMGLAGPGTDTQYF.

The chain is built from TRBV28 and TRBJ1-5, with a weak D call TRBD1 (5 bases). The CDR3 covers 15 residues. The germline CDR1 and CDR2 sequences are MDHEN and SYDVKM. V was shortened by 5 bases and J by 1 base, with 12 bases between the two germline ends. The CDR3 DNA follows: TGTGCCAGCAGTACCGCCTGGGGGAGCAATCAGCCCCAGCATTTT. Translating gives CASSTAWGSNQPQHF. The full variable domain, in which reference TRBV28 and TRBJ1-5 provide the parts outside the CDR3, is DVKVTQSSRYLVKRTGEKVFLECVQDMDHENMFWYRQDPGLGLRLIYFSYDVKMKEKGDIPEGYSVSREKKERFSLILESASTNQTSMYLCASSTAWGSNQPQHFGDGTRLSIL.

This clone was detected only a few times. The CDR3 spells CASTLSFSGNTIYF. Here the CDR3 DNA reads TGTGCCAGTACCCTGTCCTTCTCTGGAAACACCATATATTTT. J is TRBJ1-3 and V is TRBV19; D uncertain. This CDR3 is 14 amino acids long. From germline, CDR1 is LNHDA and CDR2 SQIVND (reference sequence). Trimming pared 7 bases from V and 0 bases from J, leaving 10 bases between.

The CDR3 DNA is TGTGCCAGCAGCTTATGGAACTCTGGGGCCAACGTCCTGACTTTC. It codes for CASSLWNSGANVLTF. V usage is TRBV5-8 and J usage is TRBJ2-6; D ambiguous. The CDR3 length is 15 residues. Germline V gene data show CDR1 as SGHTS and CDR2 as YDEGEE. Trimming removed 2 bases from V and 0 bases from J, with 6 bases in between. The full variable domain, with the rest looked up from reference TRBV5-8 and TRBJ2-6, is EAGVTQSPTHLIKTRGQQATLRCSPISGHTSVYWYQQALGLGLQFLLWYDEGEERNRGNFPPRFSGRQFPNYSSELNVNALELEDSALYLCASSLWNSGANVLTFGAGSRLTVL.

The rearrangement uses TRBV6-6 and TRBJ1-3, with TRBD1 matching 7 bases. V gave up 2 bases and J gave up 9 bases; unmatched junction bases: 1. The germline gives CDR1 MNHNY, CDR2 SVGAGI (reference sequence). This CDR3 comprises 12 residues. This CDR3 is CASSYGDSTIYF. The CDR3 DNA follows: TGTGCCAGCAGTTACGGGGACAGCACCATATATTTT.

The CDR3 sequence: CATRGQTYTEAFF. For the CDR3, the DNA is TGTGCCACCCGGGGACAGACTTACACTGAAGCTTTCTTT. The chain uses TRBV6-6 and TRBJ1-1; 7 bases are a match to TRBD1. CDR1 and CDR2 (germline): MNHNY, SVGAGI (reference sequence). This CDR3 has 13 residues. V was clipped by 10 bases and J by 3 bases; unmatched bases: 8.

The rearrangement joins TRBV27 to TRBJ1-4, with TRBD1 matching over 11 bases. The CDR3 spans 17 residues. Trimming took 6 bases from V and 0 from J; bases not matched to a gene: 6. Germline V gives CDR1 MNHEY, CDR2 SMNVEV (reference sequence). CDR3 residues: CASSPGQGVATNEKLFF. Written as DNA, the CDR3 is TGTGCCAGCAGCCCGGGACAGGGGGTTGCAACTAATGAAAAACTGTTTTTT.

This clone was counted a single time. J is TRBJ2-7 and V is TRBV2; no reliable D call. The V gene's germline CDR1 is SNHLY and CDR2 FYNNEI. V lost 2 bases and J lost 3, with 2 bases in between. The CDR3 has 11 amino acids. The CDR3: CASSELYEQYF. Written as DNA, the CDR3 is TGTGCCAGCAGTGAACTCTACGAGCAGTACTTC.